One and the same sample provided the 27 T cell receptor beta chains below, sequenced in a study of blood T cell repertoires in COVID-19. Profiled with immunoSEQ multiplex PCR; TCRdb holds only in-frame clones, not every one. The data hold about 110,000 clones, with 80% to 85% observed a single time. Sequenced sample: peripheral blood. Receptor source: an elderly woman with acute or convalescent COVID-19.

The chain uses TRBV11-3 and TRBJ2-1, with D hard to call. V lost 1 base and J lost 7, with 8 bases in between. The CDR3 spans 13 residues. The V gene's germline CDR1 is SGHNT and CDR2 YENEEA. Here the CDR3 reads CASSLGAENEQFF. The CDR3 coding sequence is TGTGCCAGCAGCTTAGGGGCTGAGAATGAGCAGTTCTTC.

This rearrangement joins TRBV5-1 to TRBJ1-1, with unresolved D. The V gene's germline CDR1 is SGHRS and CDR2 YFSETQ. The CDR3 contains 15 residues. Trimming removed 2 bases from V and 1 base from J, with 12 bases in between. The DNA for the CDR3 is TGCGCCAGCAGCTTCCTTTATTCAGAGAACACTGAAGCTTTCTTT. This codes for CASSFLYSENTEAFF.

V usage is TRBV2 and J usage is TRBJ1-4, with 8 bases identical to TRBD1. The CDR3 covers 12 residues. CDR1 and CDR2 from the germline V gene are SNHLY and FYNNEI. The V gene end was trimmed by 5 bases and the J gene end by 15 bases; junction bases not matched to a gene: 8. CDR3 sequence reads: CASSSDRATVFF. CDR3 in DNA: TGTGCCAGCAGTTCGGACAGGGCCACTGTGTTTTTT.

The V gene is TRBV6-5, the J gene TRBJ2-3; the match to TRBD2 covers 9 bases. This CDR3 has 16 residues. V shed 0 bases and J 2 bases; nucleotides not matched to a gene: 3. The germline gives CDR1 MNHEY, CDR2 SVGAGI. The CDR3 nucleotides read TGTGCCAGCAGTTACTCTGGCGGGAGGGACACAGATACGCAGTATTTT. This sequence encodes CASSYSGGRDTDTQYF.

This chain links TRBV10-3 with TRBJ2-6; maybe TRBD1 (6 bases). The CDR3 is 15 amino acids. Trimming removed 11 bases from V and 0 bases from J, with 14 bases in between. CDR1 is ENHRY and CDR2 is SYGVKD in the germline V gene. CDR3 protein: CAVGQLASGANVLTF. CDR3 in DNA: TGTGCCGTTGGACAGTTAGCCTCTGGGGCCAACGTCCTGACTTTC.

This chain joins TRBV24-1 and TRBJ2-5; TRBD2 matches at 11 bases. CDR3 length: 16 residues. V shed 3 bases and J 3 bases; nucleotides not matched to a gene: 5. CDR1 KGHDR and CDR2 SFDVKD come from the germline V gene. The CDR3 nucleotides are TGTGCCACCAGTGATGCGACTAGCGGGGTCAAAGAGACCCAGTACTTC. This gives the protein CATSDATSGVKETQYF.

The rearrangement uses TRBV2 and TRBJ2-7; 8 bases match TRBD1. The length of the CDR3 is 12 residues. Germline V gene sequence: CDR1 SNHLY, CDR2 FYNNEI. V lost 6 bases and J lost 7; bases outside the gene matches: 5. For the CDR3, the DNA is TGTGCCAGCAGGAGGACAGGGATAGAGCAGTACTTC. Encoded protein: CASRRTGIEQYF.

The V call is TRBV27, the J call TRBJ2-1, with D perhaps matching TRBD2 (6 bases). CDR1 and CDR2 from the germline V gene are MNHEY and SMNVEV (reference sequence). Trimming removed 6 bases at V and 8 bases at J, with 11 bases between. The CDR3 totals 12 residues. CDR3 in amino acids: CASRTRWDEQFF. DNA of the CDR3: TGTGCCAGCAGGACTAGATGGGATGAGCAGTTCTTC.

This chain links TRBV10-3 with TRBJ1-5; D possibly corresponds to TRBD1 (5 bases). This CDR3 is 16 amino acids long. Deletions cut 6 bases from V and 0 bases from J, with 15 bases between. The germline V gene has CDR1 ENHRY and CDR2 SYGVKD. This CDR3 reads CAISPEGEYSNQPQHF. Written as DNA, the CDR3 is TGTGCCATCAGCCCCGAAGGGGAATATAGCAATCAGCCCCAGCATTTT.

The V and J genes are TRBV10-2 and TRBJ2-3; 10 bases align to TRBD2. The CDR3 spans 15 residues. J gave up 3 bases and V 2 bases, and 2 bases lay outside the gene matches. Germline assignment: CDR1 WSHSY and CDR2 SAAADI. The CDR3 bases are TGCGCCAGCAGTGAGGTACTAGCGGGGACAGATACGCAGTATTTT. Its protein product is CASSEVLAGTDTQYF.

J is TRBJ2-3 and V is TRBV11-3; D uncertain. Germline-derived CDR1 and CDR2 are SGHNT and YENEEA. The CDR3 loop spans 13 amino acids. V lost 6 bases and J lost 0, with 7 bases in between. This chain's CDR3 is CASRSSSTDTQYF. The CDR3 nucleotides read TGTGCCAGCAGATCGTCTAGCACAGATACGCAGTATTTT.

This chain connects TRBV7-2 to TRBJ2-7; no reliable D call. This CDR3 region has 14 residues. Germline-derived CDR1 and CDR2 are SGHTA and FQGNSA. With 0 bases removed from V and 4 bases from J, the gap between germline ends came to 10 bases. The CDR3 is CASSLAPGYYEQYV. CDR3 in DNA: TGTGCCAGCAGCTTAGCCCCAGGTTATTACGAGCAGTACGTC.

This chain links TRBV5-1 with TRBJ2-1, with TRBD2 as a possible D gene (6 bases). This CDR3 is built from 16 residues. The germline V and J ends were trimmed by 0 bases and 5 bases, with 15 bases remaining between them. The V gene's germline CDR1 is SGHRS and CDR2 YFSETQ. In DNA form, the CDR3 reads TGCGCCAGCAGCTTGGTCTACGGGAGAGGGGACAATGAGCAGTTCTTC. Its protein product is CASSLVYGRGDNEQFF. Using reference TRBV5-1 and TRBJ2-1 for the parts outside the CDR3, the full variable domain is KAGVTQTPRYLIKTRGQQVTLSCSPISGHRSVSWYQQTPGQGLQFLFEYFSETQRNKGNFPGRFSGRQFSNSRSEMNVSTLELGDSALYLCASSLVYGRGDNEQFFGPGTRLTVL.

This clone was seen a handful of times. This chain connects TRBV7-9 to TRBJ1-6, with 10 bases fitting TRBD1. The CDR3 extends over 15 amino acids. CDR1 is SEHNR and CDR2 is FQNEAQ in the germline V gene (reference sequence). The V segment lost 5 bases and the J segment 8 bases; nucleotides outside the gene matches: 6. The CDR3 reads CASSPRGTGDSPLHF. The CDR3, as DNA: TGTGCCAGCAGCCCCCGGGGGACAGGGGATTCACCCCTCCACTTT.

CDR3 nucleotides: TGCGCCAGCAGCGCTACGACTAGCTTGGCCGGGGAGCTGTTTTTT. This encodes CASSATTSLAGELFF. This chain joins TRBV5-1 and TRBJ2-2, with 7 bases that match TRBD2. Germline loops: CDR1 SGHRS, CDR2 YFSETQ. CDR3 size: 15 residues. The V gene end was trimmed by 4 bases and the J gene end by 6 bases; junction bases not matched to a gene: 9.

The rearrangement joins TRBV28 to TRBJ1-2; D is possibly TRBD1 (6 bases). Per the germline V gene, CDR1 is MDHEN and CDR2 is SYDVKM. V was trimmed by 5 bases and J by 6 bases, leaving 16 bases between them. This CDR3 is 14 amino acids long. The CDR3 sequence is CASSTGPAHHGYTF. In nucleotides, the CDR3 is TGTGCCAGCAGTACAGGGCCAGCACACCATGGCTACACCTTC.

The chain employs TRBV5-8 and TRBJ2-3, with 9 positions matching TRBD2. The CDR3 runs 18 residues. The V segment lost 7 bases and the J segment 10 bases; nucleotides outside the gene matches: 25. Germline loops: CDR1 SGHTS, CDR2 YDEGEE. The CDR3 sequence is CASSQLAGVTSGELPQYF. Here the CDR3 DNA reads TGTGCCAGCTCACAGCTGGCGGGAGTGACTAGCGGAGAACTCCCGCAGTATTTT.

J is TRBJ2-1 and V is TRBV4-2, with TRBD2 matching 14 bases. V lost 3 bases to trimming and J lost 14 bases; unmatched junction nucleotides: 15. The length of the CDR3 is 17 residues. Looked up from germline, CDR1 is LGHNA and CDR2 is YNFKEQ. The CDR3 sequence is CASSQAGTSGSNDEKFF. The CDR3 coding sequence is TGTGCCAGCAGCCAGGCCGGGACTAGCGGGAGTAACGACGAGAAGTTCTTC.

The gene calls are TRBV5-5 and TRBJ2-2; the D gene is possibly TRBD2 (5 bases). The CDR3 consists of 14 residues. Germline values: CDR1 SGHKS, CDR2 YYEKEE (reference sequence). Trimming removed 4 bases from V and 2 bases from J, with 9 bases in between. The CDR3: CASSERPNTGELFF. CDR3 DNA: TGTGCCAGCAGCGAGCGGCCAAACACCGGGGAGCTGTTTTTT.

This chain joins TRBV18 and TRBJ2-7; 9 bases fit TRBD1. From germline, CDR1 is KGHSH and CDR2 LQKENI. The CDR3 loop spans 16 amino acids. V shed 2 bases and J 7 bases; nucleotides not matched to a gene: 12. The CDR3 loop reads CASSPTMGQGAWEQYF. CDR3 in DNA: TGTGCCAGCTCACCAACGATGGGACAGGGTGCGTGGGAGCAGTACTTC.

The CDR3 DNA reads TGCGCCAGCAGCTCCCAGGGGATCGCAGATACGCAGTATTTT. Protein product: CASSSQGIADTQYF. V usage is TRBV5-1 and J usage is TRBJ2-3; D perhaps matches TRBD1 (6 bases). Per germline, CDR1 SGHRS and CDR2 YFSETQ. The CDR3 contains 14 residues. V was shortened by 3 bases and J by 4 bases, with 12 bases between the two germline ends.

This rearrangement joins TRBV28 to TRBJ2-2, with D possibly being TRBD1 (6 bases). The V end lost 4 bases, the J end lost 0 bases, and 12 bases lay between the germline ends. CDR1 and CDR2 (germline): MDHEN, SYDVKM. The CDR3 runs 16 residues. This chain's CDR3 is CASSSAGTTNTGELFF. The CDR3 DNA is TGTGCCAGCAGTTCGGCCGGGACAACGAACACCGGGGAGCTGTTTTTT.

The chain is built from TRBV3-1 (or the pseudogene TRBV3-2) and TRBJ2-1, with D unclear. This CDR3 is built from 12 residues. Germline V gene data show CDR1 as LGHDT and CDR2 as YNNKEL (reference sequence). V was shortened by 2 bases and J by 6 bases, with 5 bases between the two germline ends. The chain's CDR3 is CASSQIANEQFF. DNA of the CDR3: TGTGCCAGCAGCCAAATAGCCAATGAGCAGTTCTTC.

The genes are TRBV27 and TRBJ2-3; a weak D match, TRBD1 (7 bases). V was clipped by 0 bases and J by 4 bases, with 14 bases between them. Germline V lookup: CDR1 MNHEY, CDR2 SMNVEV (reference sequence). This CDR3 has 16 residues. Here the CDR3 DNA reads TGTGCCAGCAGTTTATCGGCGGGACAGAACGCAGATACGCAGTATTTT. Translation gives CASSLSAGQNADTQYF.

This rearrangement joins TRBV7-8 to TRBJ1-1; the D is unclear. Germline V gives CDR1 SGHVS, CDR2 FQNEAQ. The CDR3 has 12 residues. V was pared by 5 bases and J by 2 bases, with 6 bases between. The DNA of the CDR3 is TGTGCCAGCAGCCTAACAAACACTGAAGCTTTCTTT. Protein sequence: CASSLTNTEAFF.

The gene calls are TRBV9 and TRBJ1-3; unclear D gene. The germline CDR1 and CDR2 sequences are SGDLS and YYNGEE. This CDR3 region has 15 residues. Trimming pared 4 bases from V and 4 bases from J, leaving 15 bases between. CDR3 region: CASSPSGGQGNTIYF. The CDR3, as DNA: TGTGCCAGCAGCCCGAGTGGAGGGCAAGGAAACACCATATATTTT.

The CDR3 is CASSYPGTGNYGYTF. CDR3 DNA: TGTGCCAGCAGTTACCCAGGGACTGGAAACTATGGCTACACCTTC. The chain couples TRBV6-6 to TRBJ1-2; D may be TRBD1 (5 bases). The CDR3 totals 15 residues. V gave up 2 bases and J gave up 2 bases, with 12 bases separating them. Germline lookup yields CDR1 MNHNY and CDR2 SVGAGI (reference sequence).